The 3 T cell receptor beta chains below were found in one sample sequenced in a study of T-cell reconstitution after alpha-beta-depleted transplantation in children. The library targeted TCRbeta and was prepared with unique molecular identifiers. MiXCR, run by TCRdb on the PCR reads, gives a single entry per CDR3 protein. In the table there are roughly 790,000 distinct CDR3 sequences, 16% of which are singletons. This specimen was PBMCs, mostly from graft donor cells, taken 360 days after TCRalphabeta/CD19-depleted stem cell transplant. These receptors were collected from a male patient aged 10-17 years who had a stem cell transplant for acute lymphoblastic leukemia, so the T cells may come from the graft donor.

The chain has TRBV12-3 or TRBV12-4 and TRBJ2-7; 8 bases are shared with TRBD2. This CDR3 region has 15 residues. Trimming cost V 5 bases and J 3 bases; bases outside gene matches: 9. CDR3 sequence reads: CASSLHFLAGYEQYF. CDR3 coding DNA: TGTGCCAGCAGTCTTCACTTTCTAGCGGGCTACGAGCAGTACTTC.

This clonotype has just a few counts. The rearrangement uses TRBV7-8 and TRBJ1-1, with 7 bases fitting TRBD1. The CDR3 has 14 residues. V lost 5 bases and J lost 4; bases outside the gene matches: 7. Germline V gene lookup returns CDR1 SGHVS and CDR2 FQNEAQ. CDR3 amino acids: CASSQRQGGTEAFF. In DNA form, the CDR3 reads TGTGCCAGCAGCCAACGACAGGGCGGCACTGAAGCTTTCTTT.

J is TRBJ1-2 and V is TRBV12-3 or TRBV12-4; 9 nucleotides line up with TRBD1. With V trimmed by 5 bases and J by 4 bases, 11 bases remained unmatched. The CDR3 has 16 amino acids. The CDR3 nucleotides read TGTGCCAGCAGTCCCCAGGGACAGGGTGATTTCTATGGCTACACCTTC. It specifies CASSPQGQGDFYGYTF.